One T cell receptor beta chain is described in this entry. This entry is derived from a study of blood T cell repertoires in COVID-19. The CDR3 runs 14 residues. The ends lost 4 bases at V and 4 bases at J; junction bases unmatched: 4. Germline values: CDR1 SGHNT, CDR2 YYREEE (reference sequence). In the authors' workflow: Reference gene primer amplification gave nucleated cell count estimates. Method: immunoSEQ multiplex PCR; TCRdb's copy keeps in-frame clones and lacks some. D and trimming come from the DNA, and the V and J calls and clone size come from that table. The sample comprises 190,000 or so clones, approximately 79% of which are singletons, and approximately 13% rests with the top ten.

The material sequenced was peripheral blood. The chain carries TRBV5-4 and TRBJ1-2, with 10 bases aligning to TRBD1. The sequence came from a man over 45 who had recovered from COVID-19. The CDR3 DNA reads TGTGCCAGCAGCGCGGGACAGGGGATCTATGGCTACACCTTC. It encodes CASSAGQGIYGYTF.